The 4 T cell receptor beta chains below were found in one sample sequenced in a study of response to subunit inactivated influenza vaccine. TCRdb re-called the RT-PCR reads through MiXCR, storing one row per CDR3 protein. In the table there are about 310,000 distinct CDR3 sequences, about 20% of which are singletons. The source was PBMCs from blood, collected about 20 months after vaccination. The receptors derive from a man between 50 and 70 years old who received an inactivated influenza vaccine.

The chain carries TRBV30 and TRBJ2-3, with TRBD1 identical over 9 bases. V shed 0 bases and J 0 bases; nucleotides not matched to a gene: 1. The V gene's germline CDR1 is GTSNPN and CDR2 SVGIG (reference sequence). CDR3 size: 15 residues. The CDR3 region has the DNA TGTGCCTGGAGTGTTGGACAGGGGAGCACAGATACGCAGTATTTT. Translating gives CAWSVGQGSTDTQYF.

This clonotype was counted many times. The chain links TRBV7-9 to TRBJ1-5, with TRBD1 identical over 10 bases. The germline CDR1 and CDR2 sequences are SEHNR and FQNEAQ (reference sequence). This CDR3 spans 14 amino acids. J was trimmed by 5 bases and V by 4 bases; bases with no gene match: 2. The CDR3: CASSSTGGHQPQHF. The CDR3 coding sequence is TGTGCCAGCAGCTCGACAGGGGGCCATCAGCCCCAGCATTTT.

This clonotype was observed a handful of times. The J gene is TRBJ1-1, the V gene TRBV12-3 or TRBV12-4; perhaps TRBD1 as D (5 bases). This CDR3 is 16 amino acids long. V gave up 6 bases and J gave up 0 bases, with 17 bases separating them. CDR3 residues: CASSPRQFLMNTEAFF. CDR3 DNA: TGTGCCAGCAGCCCCAGACAGTTCTTAATGAACACTGAAGCTTTCTTT.

Concerning this clonotype: A much bigger clone sits one base away, suggesting this may be a read error. The rearrangement joins TRBV7-8 to TRBJ1-1; no clear D gene. The CDR3 is made up of 13 amino acids. Germline lookup yields CDR1 SGHVS and CDR2 FQNEAQ. The DNA for the CDR3 is TGTGCCTGCAGCTTACACCTCCGGGGTGAAGCTTTCTTT. Its protein is CACSLHLRGEAFF. Filled out from reference TRBV7-8 and TRBJ1-1, the complete variable domain reads GAGVSQSPRYKVAKRGQDVALRCDPISGHVSLFWYQQALGQGPEFLTYFQNEAQLDKSGLPSDRFFAERPEGSVSTLKIQRTQQEDSAVYLCACSLHLRGEAFFGQGTRLTVV.